The rows below give T cell receptor beta chains drawn from one sample of a study of tumor-infiltrating lymphocytes in localized non-small cell lung cancer. Clones were sequenced by immunoSEQ multiplex PCR, and TCRdb holds only the in-frame ones, with some missing. The sample lists about 29,000 clones, approximately 83% occurring once. The sequenced sample was lung tumor tissue. The source of these receptors is a human donor with non-small cell lung cancer. The CDR3 runs from the conserved cysteine through the conserved F or W. The D gene is left open where the match is weak. Some rows mark clone size as missing; the rest say once, few, many or name a class of expanded clone.

d_call	v_call	clone_size	j_call	cdr3_aa	cdr3_nt
NA	TRBV18	NA	TRBJ2-1	CASSPDLGSYNEQFF	TGTGCCAGCTCACCCGACCTGGGTTCCTACAATGAGCAGTTCTTC
NA	TRBV4-3	NA	TRBJ1-5	CASSQGTGANQPQHF	TGCGCCAGCAGCCAAGGGACCGGGGCAAATCAGCCCCAGCATTTT
TRBD1	TRBV7-2	NA	TRBJ1-2	CASSSDRGIGYTF	TGTGCCAGCAGCTCGGACAGGGGGATCGGCTACACCTTC
TRBD2	TRBV29-1	NA	TRBJ2-5	CSVGGTASGPWETQYF	TGCAGCGTTGGGGGGACGGCTAGCGGGCCCTGGGAGACCCAGTACTTC
NA	TRBV18	NA	TRBJ1-2	CASSPGQTTNYGYTF	TGTGCCAGCTCACCAGGCCAAACTACTAACTATGGCTACACCTTC
TRBD1	TRBV19	NA	TRBJ2-5	CASMGQGQETQYF	TGTGCCAGTATGGGACAGGGGCAAGAGACCCAGTACTTC
TRBD1	TRBV12-5	NA	TRBJ2-2	CASGLGQGRAGELFF	TGTGCTAGTGGTTTGGGACAGGGTAGGGCCGGGGAGCTGTTTTTT
NA	TRBV6-5	NA	TRBJ2-3	CASSYSWESTDTQYF	TGTGCCAGCAGTTACTCGTGGGAAAGCACAGATACGCAGTATTTT
NA	TRBV6-1	NA	TRBJ2-3	CASSPDPGTDTQYF	TGTGCCAGCAGCCCCGACCCGGGCACAGATACGCAGTATTTT
NA	TRBV7-2	NA	TRBJ2-1	CASSPSPKNEQFF	TGTGCCAGCAGCCCGTCCCCGAAGAATGAGCAGTTCTTC
TRBD1	TRBV7-6	NA	TRBJ2-1	CASSFRQGVINEQFF	TGTGCCAGCAGCTTCCGACAGGGGGTCATCAATGAGCAGTTCTTC
NA	TRBV5-1	NA	TRBJ1-2	CASSLSHQGDGYTF	TGCGCCAGCAGCTTATCACACCAGGGTGATGGCTACACCTTC
NA	TRBV20-1	once	TRBJ1-4	CSAREEKLFF	TGCAGTGCTAGGGAGGAAAAACTGTTTTTT
NA	TRBV5-1	NA	TRBJ1-2	CASSLGEQGGGYTF	TGCGCCAGCAGCTTGGGGGAGCAGGGCGGCGGCTACACCTTC
TRBD2	TRBV6-5	NA	TRBJ2-1	CASSGGSYNEQFF	TGTGCCAGCTCCGGGGGGTCCTACAATGAGCAGTTCTTC
NA	TRBV5-1	NA	TRBJ2-7	CASSSRTEHEQYF	TGCGCCAGCAGCTCCCGGACGGAGCACGAGCAGTACTTC
NA	TRBV9	NA	TRBJ1-1	CASSLSGANTEAFF	TGTGCCAGCAGCCTCTCGGGGGCGAACACTGAAGCTTTCTTT
NA	TRBV5-6	NA	TRBJ2-5	CASSLAADQETQYF	TGTGCCAGCAGCTTGGCCGCAGATCAAGAGACCCAGTACTTC
NA	TRBV19	few	TRBJ1-1	CASSIPQQGNTEAFF	TGTGCCAGTAGTATTCCCCAACAGGGGAACACTGAAGCTTTCTTT
NA	TRBV30	NA	TRBJ2-5	CAWTEIERETQYF	TGTGCCTGGACAGAGATAGAAAGAGAGACCCAGTACTTC
TRBD2	TRBV7-9	NA	TRBJ2-2	CASRLAGGPAGELFF	TGTGCCAGCAGGCTAGCGGGGGGGCCCGCCGGGGAGCTGTTTTTT
TRBD1	TRBV19	NA	TRBJ1-2	CASSIRTGGYTF	TGTGCCAGTAGTATTCGGACAGGGGGCTACACCTTC
NA	TRBV10-1	NA	TRBJ1-6	CASSQVTENNSPLHF	TGCGCCAGCAGCCAGGTGACTGAGAATAATTCACCCCTCCACTTT
TRBD1	TRBV19	NA	TRBJ1-3	CASSASPGQGSLNTIYF	TGTGCCAGTAGTGCATCGCCGGGACAGGGGTCGCTGAACACCATATATTTT
NA	TRBV7-2	NA	TRBJ1-2	CASSLKNRNYGYTF	TGTGCCAGCAGCCTCAAGAACAGAAACTATGGCTACACCTTC
NA	TRBV30	NA	TRBJ1-3	CAWRRGVGGNTIYF	TGTGCCTGGAGGCGGGGGGTCGGTGGAAACACCATATATTTT
NA	TRBV19	NA	TRBJ2-1	CASRAGRGGYNEQFF	TGTGCCAGTAGGGCTGGCAGGGGGGGTTACAATGAGCAGTTCTTC
NA	TRBV30	NA	TRBJ1-1	CAWKFLGNTEAFF	TGTGCCTGGAAGTTCTTGGGCAACACTGAAGCTTTCTTT
TRBD2	TRBV7-6	NA	TRBJ2-2	CASSLVLAGDPTGELFF	TGTGCCAGCAGCTTAGTCCTAGCGGGGGACCCTACCGGGGAGCTGTTTTTT
NA	TRBV7-9	once	TRBJ1-4	CASSGDRINEKLFF	TGTGCCAGCAGCGGAGACAGGATTAATGAAAAACTGTTTTTT
TRBD1	TRBV9	few	TRBJ2-1	CASSDARDSTYNEQFF	TGTGCCAGCAGCGATGCCCGGGACAGTACTTACAATGAGCAGTTCTTC
NA	TRBV7-2	NA	TRBJ2-7	CASSPTPGTYEQYF	TGTGCCAGCAGCCCTACCCCCGGGACCTACGAGCAGTACTTC
TRBD1	TRBV4-1	NA	TRBJ2-2	CASSRTGANTGELFF	TGCGCCAGCAGCCGGACAGGGGCGAACACCGGGGAGCTGTTTTTT
NA	TRBV15	NA	TRBJ1-2	CATSSGTRVNYGYTF	TGTGCCACCAGCAGTGGGACCCGAGTAAACTATGGCTACACCTTC
NA	TRBV4-1	NA	TRBJ1-5	CASSQSGVGNQPQHF	TGCGCCAGCAGCCAATCAGGGGTAGGCAATCAGCCCCAGCATTTT
NA	TRBV2	NA	TRBJ2-7	CASTLSPYEQYF	TGTGCCAGCACCCTGTCCCCATACGAGCAGTACTTC
NA	TRBV30	once	TRBJ2-1	CAWSVLGTGNEQFF	TGTGCCTGGAGTGTCCTGGGGACGGGGAATGAGCAGTTCTTC
NA	TRBV11-1	NA	TRBJ1-3	CASSKPGPSGNTIYF	TGTGCCAGCAGCAAGCCCGGGCCCTCTGGAAACACCATATATTTT
NA	TRBV25-1	NA	TRBJ2-7	CASRGYRAYEQYF	TGTGCCAGCAGGGGCTACCGAGCCTACGAGCAGTACTTC
NA	TRBV7-2	NA	TRBJ1-5	CASSLDGYGNQPQHF	TGTGCCAGCAGCTTAGATGGGTACGGCAATCAGCCCCAGCATTTT
NA	TRBV4-2	NA	TRBJ2-1	CASSQDQAAKEQFF	TGTGCCAGCAGCCAAGATCAAGCGGCGAAAGAGCAGTTCTTC
NA	TRBV30	NA	TRBJ2-7	CAWSRGSSYEQYF	TGTGCCTGGAGTCGGGGGAGCTCCTACGAGCAGTACTTC
NA	TRBV19	NA	TRBJ1-4	CASSTGVGTNEKLFF	TGTGCCAGTAGTACAGGGGTCGGGACTAATGAAAAACTGTTTTTT
NA	TRBV6-5	NA	TRBJ2-3	CASSYSGSGTDTQYF	TGTGCCAGCAGTTACTCCGGGTCTGGCACAGATACGCAGTATTTT
NA	TRBV7-8	once	TRBJ2-5	CASSLERGETQYF	TGTGCCAGCAGCTTAGAACGGGGAGAGACCCAGTACTTC
NA	TRBV7-2	NA	TRBJ2-6	CASSLLGAGANVLTF	TGTGCCAGCAGCTTATTGGGGGCTGGGGCCAACGTCCTGACTTTC
TRBD2	TRBV7-2	NA	TRBJ2-2	CASSLVGTSGDTGELFF	TGTGCCAGCAGCTTAGTTGGGACTAGCGGGGACACCGGGGAGCTGTTTTTT
NA	TRBV7-2	few	TRBJ1-1	CASSVRTRREAFF	TGTGCCAGCAGCGTCCGGACACGGAGAGAAGCTTTCTTT
TRBD1	TRBV18	NA	TRBJ1-2	CASSPDQTGNGYTF	TGTGCCAGCTCACCTGACCAGACAGGGAATGGCTACACCTTC
NA	TRBV12-5	NA	TRBJ2-1	CASGSPNSGVHEQFF	TGTGCTAGTGGCTCCCCGAACTCCGGGGTCCATGAGCAGTTCTTC
NA	TRBV11-1	NA	TRBJ2-1	CASSLGQSSYNEQFF	TGTGCCAGCAGCTTAGGACAGAGCTCCTACAATGAGCAGTTCTTC
NA	TRBV30	NA	TRBJ2-3	CAWRVSSPTDTQYF	TGTGCCTGGAGGGTGAGCAGCCCCACAGATACGCAGTATTTT
TRBD1	TRBV19	few	TRBJ2-6	CASSIGQGSGANVLTF	TGTGCCAGTAGTATAGGACAGGGCTCTGGGGCCAACGTCCTGACTTTC